This TCR beta chain is from a study of blood T cell repertoires in COVID-19. Germline V gene lookup returns CDR1 MNHNS and CDR2 SASEGT. The germline V and J ends were trimmed by 0 bases and 0 bases, with 14 bases remaining between them. There are 18 residues in the CDR3. Generated by immunoSEQ multiplex PCR, the TCRdb table keeps only in-frame clones and is missing some. The top ten hold around 13% of the sample, which has some 100,000 clones, under 90% seen once. The TCR was taken from a human donor in a cohort sampled during active COVID-19. V gene TRBV6-1 combines with J gene TRBJ1-4, with a weak D call TRBD1 (5 bases). Input material: peripheral blood. As DNA, the CDR3 is TGTGCCAGCAGTGAAGCGCCAGGGACTCGGGCAACTAATGAAAAACTGTTTTTT. It encodes CASSEAPGTRATNEKLFF.